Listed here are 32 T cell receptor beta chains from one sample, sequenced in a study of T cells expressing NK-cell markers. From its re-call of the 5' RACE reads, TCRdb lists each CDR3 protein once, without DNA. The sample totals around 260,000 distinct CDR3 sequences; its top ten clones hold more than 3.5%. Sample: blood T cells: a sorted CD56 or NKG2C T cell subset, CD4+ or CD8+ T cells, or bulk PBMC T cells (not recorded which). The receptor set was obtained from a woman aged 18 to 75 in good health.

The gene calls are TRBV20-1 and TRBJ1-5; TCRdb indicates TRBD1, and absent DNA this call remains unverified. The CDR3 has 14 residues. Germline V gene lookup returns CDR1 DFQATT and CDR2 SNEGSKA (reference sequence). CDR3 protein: CSAATGGGGQPQHF.

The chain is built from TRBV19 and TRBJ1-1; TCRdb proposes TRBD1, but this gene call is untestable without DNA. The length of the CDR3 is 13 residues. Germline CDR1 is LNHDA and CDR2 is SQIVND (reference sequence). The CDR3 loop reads CASARDRGRRAFF.

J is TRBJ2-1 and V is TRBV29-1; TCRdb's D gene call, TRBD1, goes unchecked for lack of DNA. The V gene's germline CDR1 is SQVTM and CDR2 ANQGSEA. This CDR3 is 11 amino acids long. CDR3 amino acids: CSVTDREQQFF.

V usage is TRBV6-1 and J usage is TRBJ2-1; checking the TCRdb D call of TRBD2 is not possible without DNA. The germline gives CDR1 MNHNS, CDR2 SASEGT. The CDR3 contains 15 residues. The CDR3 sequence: CASSAPGLGNNEQFF.

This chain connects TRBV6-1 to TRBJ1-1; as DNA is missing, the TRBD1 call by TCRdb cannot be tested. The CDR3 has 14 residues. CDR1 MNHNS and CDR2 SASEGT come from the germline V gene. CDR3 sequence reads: CASSLTGLGTEAFF.

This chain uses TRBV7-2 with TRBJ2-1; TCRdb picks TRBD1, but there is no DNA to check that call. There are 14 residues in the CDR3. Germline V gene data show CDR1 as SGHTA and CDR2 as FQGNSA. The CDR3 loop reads CASSLVQGAREQFF.

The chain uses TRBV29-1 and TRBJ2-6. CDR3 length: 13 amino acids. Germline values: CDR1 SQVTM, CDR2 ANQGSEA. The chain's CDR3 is CSVGVTGANVLTF.

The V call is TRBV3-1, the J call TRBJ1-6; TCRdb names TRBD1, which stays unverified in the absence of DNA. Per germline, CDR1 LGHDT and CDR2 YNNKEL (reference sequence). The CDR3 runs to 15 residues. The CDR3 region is CASRQAGADNSPLHF.

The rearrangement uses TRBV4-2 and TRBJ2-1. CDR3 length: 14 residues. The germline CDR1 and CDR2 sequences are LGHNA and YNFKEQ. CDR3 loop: CASSQGPLNNEQFF.

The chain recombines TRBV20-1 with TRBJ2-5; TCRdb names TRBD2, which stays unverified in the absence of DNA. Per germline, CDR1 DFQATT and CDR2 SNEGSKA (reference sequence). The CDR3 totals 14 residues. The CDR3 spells CSARGEGRLETQYF.

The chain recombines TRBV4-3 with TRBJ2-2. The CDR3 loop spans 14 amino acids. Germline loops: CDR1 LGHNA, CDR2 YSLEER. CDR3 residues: CASSRGRTTGELFF.

Here the CDR3 reads CASSYRGRGEKLFF. The chain combines TRBV6-5 with TRBJ1-4; TCRdb designates TRBD1, a call that cannot be tested without DNA. The germline V gene encodes CDR1 MNHEY and CDR2 SVGAGI. This CDR3 comprises 14 residues.

CDR3 sequence reads: CASRDRKTDYGYTF. The chain employs TRBV2 and TRBJ1-2. The germline CDR1 and CDR2 sequences are SNHLY and FYNNEI. This CDR3 is built from 14 residues.

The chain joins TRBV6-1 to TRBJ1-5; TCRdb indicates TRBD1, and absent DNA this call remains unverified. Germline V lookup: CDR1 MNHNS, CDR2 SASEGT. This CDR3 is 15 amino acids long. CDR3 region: CASTSRAGSNQPQHF.

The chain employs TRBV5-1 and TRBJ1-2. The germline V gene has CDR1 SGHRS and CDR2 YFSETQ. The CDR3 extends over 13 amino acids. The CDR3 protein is CASSLVAEHGYTF. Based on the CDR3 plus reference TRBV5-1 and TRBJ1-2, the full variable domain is KAGVTQTPRYLIKTRGQQVTLSCSPISGHRSVSWYQQTPGQGLQFLFEYFSETQRNKGNFPGRFSGRQFSNSRSEMNVSTLELGDSALYLCASSLVAEHGYTFGSGTRLTVV.

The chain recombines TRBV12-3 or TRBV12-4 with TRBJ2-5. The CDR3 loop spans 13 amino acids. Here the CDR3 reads CASSFQVGETQYF.

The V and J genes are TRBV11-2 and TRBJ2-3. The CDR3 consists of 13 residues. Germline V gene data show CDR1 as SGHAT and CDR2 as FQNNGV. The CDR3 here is CASSFLGTDTQYF.

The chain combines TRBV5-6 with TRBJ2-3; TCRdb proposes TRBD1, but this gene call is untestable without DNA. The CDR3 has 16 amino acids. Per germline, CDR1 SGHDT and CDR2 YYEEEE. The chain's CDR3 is CASSPIMGRETDTQYF.

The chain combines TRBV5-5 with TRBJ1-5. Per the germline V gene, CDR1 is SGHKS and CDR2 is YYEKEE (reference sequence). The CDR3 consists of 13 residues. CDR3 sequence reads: CASSLDAGQPQHF.

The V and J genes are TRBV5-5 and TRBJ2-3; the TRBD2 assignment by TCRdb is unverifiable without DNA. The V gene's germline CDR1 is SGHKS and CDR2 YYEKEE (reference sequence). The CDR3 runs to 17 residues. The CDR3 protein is CASSLAPSGANTDTQYF.

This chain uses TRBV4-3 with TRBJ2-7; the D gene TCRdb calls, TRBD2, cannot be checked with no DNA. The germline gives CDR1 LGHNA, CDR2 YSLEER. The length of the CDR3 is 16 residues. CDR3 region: CASSQGWSSGVYEQYF.

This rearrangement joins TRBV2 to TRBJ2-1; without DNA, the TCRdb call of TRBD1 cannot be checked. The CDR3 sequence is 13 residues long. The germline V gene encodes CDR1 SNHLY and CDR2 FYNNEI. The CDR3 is CASSDQGYNEQFF.

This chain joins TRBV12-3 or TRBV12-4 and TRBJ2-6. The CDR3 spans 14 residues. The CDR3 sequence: CASSDNSGANVLTF.

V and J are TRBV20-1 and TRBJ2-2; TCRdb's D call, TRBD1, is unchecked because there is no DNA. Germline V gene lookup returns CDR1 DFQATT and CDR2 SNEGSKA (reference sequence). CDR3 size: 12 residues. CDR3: CSARRGAGELFF.

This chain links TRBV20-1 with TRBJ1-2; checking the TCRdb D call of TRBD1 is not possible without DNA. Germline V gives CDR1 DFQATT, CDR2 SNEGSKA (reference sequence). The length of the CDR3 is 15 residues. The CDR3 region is CSARSDYGTSYGYTF.

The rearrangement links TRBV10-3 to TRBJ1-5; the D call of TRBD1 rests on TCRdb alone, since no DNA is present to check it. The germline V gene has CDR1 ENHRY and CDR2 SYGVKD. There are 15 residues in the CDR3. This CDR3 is CAISESGQGNQPQHF.

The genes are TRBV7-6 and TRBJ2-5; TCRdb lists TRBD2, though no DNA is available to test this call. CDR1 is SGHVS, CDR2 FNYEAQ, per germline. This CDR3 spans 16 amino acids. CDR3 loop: CASSSHGTSGRETQYF. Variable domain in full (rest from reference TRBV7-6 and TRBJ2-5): GAGVSQSPRYKVTKRGQDVALRCDPISGHVSLYWYRQALGQGPEFLTYFNYEAQQDKSGLPNDRFSAERPEGSISTLTIQRTEQRDSAMYRCASSSHGTSGRETQYFGPGTRLLVL.

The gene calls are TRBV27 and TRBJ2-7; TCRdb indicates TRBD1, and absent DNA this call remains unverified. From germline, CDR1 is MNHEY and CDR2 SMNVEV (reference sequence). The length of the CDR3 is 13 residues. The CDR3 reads CASRTGTIYEQYF.

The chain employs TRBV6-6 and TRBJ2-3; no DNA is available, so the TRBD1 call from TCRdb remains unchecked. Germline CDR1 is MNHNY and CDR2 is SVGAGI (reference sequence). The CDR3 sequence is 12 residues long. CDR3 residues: CASSGAPDTQYF.

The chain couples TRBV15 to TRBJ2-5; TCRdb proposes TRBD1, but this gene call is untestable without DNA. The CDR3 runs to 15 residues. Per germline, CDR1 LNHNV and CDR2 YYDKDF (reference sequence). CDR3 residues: CATDTGTGDLETQYF.

The CDR3 loop reads CSVARTYEETQYF. The gene calls are TRBV29-1 and TRBJ2-5; TCRdb's assignment of TRBD2 cannot be checked, as there is no DNA. The CDR3 length is 13 residues. Germline assignment: CDR1 SQVTM and CDR2 ANQGSEA.

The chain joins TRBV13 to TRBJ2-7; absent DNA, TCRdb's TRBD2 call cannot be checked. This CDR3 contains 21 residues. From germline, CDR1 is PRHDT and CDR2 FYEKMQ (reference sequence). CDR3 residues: CASSPLSRLGSEAGGPYEQYF.